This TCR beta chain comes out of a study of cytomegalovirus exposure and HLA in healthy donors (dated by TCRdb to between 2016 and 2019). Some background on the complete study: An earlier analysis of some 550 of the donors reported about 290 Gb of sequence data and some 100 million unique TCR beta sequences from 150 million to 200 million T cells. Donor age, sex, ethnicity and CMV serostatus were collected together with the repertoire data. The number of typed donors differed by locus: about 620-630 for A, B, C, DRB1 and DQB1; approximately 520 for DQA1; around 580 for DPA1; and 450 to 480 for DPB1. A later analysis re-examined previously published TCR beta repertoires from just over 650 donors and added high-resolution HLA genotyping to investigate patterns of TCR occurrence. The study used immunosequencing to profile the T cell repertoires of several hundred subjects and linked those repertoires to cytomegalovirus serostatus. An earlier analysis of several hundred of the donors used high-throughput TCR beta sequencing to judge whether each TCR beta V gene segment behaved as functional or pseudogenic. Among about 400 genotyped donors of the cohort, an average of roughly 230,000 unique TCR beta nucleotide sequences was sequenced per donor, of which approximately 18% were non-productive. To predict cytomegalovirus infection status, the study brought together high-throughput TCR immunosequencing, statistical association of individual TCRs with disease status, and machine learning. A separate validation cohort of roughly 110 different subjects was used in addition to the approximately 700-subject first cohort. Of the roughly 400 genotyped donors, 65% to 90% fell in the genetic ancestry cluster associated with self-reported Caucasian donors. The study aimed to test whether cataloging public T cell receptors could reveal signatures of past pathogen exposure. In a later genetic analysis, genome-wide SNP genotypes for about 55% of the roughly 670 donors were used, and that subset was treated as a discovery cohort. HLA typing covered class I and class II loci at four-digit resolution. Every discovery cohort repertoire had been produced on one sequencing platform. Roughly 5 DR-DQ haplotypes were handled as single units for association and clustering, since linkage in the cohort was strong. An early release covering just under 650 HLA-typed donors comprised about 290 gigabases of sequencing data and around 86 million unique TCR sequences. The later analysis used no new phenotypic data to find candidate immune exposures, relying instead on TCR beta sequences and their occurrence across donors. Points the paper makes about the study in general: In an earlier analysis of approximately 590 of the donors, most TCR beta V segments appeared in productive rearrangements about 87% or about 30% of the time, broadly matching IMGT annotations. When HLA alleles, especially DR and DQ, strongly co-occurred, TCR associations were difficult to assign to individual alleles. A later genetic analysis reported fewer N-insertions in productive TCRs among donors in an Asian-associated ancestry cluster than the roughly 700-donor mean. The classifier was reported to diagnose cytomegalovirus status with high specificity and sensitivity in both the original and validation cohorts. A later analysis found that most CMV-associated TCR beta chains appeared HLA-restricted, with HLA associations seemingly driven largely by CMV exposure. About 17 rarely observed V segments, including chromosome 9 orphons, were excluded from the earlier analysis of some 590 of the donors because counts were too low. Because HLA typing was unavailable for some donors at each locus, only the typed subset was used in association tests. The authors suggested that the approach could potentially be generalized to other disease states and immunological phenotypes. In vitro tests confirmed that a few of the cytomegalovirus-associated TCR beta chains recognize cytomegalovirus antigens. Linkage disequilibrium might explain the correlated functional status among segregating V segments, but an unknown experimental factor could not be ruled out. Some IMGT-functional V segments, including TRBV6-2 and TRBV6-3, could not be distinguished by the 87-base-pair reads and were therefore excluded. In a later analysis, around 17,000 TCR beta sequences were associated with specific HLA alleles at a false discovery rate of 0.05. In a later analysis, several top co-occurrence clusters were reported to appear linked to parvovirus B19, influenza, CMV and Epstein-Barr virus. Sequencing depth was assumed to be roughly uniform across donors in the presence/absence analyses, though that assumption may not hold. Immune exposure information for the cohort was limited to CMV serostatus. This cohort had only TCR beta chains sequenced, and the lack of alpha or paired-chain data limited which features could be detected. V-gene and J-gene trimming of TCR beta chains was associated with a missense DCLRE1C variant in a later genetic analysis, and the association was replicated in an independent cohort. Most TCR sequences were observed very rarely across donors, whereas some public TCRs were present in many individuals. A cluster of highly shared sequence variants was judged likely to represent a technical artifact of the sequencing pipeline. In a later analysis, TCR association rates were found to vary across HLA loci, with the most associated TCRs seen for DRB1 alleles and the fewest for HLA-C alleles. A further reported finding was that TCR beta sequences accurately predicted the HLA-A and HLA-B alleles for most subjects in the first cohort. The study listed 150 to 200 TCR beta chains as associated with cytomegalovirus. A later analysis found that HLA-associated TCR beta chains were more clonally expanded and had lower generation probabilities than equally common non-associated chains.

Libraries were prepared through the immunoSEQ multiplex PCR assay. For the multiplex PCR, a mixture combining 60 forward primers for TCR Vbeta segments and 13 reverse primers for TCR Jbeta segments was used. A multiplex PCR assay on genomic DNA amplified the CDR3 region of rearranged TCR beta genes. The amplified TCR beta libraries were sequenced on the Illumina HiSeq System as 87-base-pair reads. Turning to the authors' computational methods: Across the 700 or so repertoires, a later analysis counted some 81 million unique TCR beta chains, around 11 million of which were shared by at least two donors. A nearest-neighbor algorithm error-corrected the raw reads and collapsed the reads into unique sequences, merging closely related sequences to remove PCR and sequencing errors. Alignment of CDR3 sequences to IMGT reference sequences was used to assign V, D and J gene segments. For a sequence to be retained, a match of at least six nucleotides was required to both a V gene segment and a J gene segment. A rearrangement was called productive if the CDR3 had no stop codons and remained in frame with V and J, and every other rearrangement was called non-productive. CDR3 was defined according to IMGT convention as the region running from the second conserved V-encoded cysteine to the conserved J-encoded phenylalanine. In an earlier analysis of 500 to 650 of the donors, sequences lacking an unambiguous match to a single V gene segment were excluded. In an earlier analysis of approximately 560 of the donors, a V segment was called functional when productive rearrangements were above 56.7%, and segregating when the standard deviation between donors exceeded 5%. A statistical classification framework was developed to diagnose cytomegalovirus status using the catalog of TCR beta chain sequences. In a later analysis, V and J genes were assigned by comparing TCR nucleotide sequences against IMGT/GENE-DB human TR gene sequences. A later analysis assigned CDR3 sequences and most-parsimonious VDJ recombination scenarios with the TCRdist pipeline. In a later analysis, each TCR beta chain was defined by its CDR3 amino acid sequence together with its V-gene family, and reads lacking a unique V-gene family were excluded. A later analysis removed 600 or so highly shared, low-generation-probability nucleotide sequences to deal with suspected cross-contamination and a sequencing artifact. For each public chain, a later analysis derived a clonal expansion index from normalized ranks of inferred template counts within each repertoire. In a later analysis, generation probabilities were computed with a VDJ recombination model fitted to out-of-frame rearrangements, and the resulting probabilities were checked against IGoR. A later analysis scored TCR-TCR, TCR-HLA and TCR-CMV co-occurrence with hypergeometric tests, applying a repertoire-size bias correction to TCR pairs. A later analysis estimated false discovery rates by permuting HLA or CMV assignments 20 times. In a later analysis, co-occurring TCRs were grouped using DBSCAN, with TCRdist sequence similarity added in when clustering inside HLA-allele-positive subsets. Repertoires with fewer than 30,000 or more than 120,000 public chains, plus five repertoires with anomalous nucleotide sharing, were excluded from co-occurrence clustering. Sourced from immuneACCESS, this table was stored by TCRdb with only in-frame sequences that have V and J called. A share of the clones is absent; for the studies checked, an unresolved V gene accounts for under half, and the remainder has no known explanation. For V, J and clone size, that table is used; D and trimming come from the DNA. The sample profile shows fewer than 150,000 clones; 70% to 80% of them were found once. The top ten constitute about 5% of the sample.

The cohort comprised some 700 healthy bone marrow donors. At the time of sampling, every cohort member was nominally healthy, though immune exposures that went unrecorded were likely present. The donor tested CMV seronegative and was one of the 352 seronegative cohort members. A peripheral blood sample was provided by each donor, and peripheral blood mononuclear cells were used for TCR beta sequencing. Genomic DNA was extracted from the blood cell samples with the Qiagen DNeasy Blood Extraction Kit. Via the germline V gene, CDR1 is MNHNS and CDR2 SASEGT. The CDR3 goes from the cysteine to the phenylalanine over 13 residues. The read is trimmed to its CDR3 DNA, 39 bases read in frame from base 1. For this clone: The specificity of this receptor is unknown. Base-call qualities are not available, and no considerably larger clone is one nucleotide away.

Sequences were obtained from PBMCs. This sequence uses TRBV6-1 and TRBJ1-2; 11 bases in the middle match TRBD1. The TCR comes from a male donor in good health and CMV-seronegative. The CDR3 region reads CETGDRGSYGYTF. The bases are TGTGAGACGGGGGACAGGGGGTCCTATGGCTACACCTTC.